One and the same sample provided the 9 T cell receptor beta chains below, sequenced in a study of blood T cell repertoires in COVID-19. Here immunoSEQ multiplex PCR was the method, and the copy in TCRdb shows in-frame clones only, minus some. The sample consists of about 82,000 clones, about 85% of them appearing once. Sequenced material: peripheral blood. The source is a man of 80 years or more with active or convalescent COVID-19.

This clone was picked up one time. The chain is built from TRBV7-3 and TRBJ1-1; D gene uncertain. V lost 5 bases and J 1 base, leaving 11 bases between the germline ends. The CDR3 is made up of 14 amino acids. Germline loops: CDR1 SGHTA, CDR2 FQGTGA. The CDR3 loop is CASSRGASNTEAFF. CDR3 coding DNA: TGTGCCAGCAGCCGAGGAGCGTCGAACACTGAAGCTTTCTTT.

This sequence joins TRBV6-5 and TRBJ1-1, with D tentatively TRBD1 (5 bases). V was cut by 6 bases and J by 0 bases, with 8 bases left in between. Per germline, CDR1 MNHEY and CDR2 SVGAGI. The length of the CDR3 is 13 residues. CDR3: CASRDNMNTEAFF. CDR3 DNA sequence: TGTGCCAGCAGGGACAATATGAACACTGAAGCTTTCTTT.

This chain connects TRBV18 to TRBJ1-2; D remains unclear. Germline V gives CDR1 KGHSH, CDR2 LQKENI. V dropped 5 bases and J dropped 8 bases, with 15 bases sitting between them. This CDR3 has 13 amino acids. DNA for the CDR3: TGTGCCAGCTCATCCGGAGACCATCACGGCTACACCTTC. This translates into CASSSGDHHGYTF.

This chain uses TRBV5-1 with TRBJ1-3; D gene uncertain. This CDR3 has 14 amino acids. Germline CDR1 reads SGHRS; CDR2 reads YFSETQ. V shed 2 bases and J shed 3 bases, with 9 bases lying between them. This CDR3 reads CASSFDISGNTIYF. The DNA for the CDR3 is TGCGCCAGCAGCTTCGACATCAGTGGAAACACCATATATTTT.

The gene calls are TRBV2 and TRBJ1-3; TRBD1 matches 7 bases. After removal of 3 bases from V and 2 bases from J, the junction contained 4 bases not matched to a gene. The CDR3 extends over 15 amino acids. Germline V gives CDR1 SNHLY, CDR2 FYNNEI. CDR3 sequence reads: CASSDARGAGNTIYF. CDR3 sequence (DNA): TGTGCCAGCAGTGATGCCAGGGGGGCTGGAAACACCATATATTTT.

This chain joins TRBV9 and TRBJ1-1; D gene ambiguous. V was shortened by 0 bases and J by 8 bases, with 11 bases between the two germline ends. The CDR3 length is 13 residues. The germline gives CDR1 SGDLS, CDR2 YYNGEE. The CDR3 sequence is CASSVVGGGEAFF. CDR3 coding DNA: TGTGCCAGCAGCGTAGTGGGAGGAGGAGAAGCTTTCTTT.

The CDR3 nucleotides are TGTGCCAGCAGCCAAGGAACAGGGGGCGAGGGCTACACCTTC. This sequence encodes CASSQGTGGEGYTF. This rearrangement joins TRBV3-1 (or the pseudogene TRBV3-2) to TRBJ1-2; 9 bases fit TRBD1. This CDR3 is 14 amino acids long. V dropped 1 base and J dropped 8; count of bases not matched to a gene: 5. From germline, CDR1 is LGHDT and CDR2 YNNKEL (reference sequence).

The CDR3 coding sequence is TGTGCCAGTAGTACCGCGGGGGCGGGCGGGGAGCTGTTTTTT. It yields the protein CASSTAGAGGELFF. The V call is TRBV19, the J call TRBJ2-2, with D possibly TRBD2 on 7 matching bases. Deletions cut 4 bases from V and 7 bases from J, with 13 bases between. CDR1 is LNHDA, CDR2 SQIVND, per germline (reference sequence). CDR3 length: 14 amino acids.

The chain recombines TRBV7-9 with TRBJ1-4, with D maybe TRBD1 (5 bases). CDR1 is SEHNR and CDR2 is FQNEAQ in the germline V gene (reference sequence). The length of the CDR3 is 14 residues. Trimming shortened V by 5 bases and J by 7 bases, and 14 bases separated the two germline ends. CDR3 residues: CASSKVGGSEKLFF. In DNA, the CDR3 is TGTGCCAGCAGCAAGGTGGGGGGGAGTGAAAAACTGTTTTTT.